In this sample, the clone carrying this T cell receptor (beta chain) turned up many times. Its antigen remains unidentified. This entry comes from a study of T cells in Graves' hyperthyroidism and ophthalmopathy. Aged 18 to 65, the patients had hyperthyroidism that was newly diagnosed and had lasted under 2 months. Using RNA transcripts as the source, TCR beta CDR3 regions were amplified. The HTBI primer set drove a first-round RT-PCR of the TCR CDR3. TCRdb re-analysed the multiplex PCR reads in MiXCR, keeping a single row per CDR3 protein. The sample carries fewer than 350,000 distinct CDR3 sequences, about 20% recorded once. Study-level points and caveats: Ophthalmopathy and stable hyperthyroidism were separated by a 13 V-J model.

The clonotype was recovered from a woman aged 45-65 years with Graves' hyperthyroidism. The sequenced sample was blood.

The CDR3 region has the DNA TGTGCCAGCAGAGTACAGGGGCTCCCCACAGATACGCAGTATTTT. It is translated as CASRVQGLPTDTQYF. The chain is built from TRBV2 and TRBJ2-3; TRBD1 matches 7 bases. Germline V gene lookup returns CDR1 SNHLY and CDR2 FYNNEI. V trimming: 6 bases; J trimming: 2 bases; junction bases outside the gene matches: 8. The CDR3 runs to 15 residues.